The rows below give T cell receptor beta chains drawn from one sample of a study of naive and memory T cell subsets. TCRdb reanalysed the UMI-ligation and nested PCR reads using MiXCR and keeps one entry per CDR3 protein. The sample has about 85,000 distinct CDR3 sequences, under 15% seen once. Specimen: central memory CD4+ T cells from blood. The source of these receptors is a human donor in good health. Each CDR3 is given with its conserved first and last residue. The D gene is left open where the match is weak. Size is omitted from some rows. Given values are once, few, many or a class for expanded clones.

v_call: TRBV7-2; d_call: .; clone_size: many; j_call: TRBJ2-5; cdr3_nt: TGTGCCAGCAGCTTAGACCGACAGCAAGAGACCCAGTACTTC; cdr3_aa: CASSLDRQQETQYF
v_call: TRBV5-1; d_call: .; clone_size: many; j_call: TRBJ2-5; cdr3_nt: TGCGCCAGCAGCTTGGCCATAGCAGGTCGTAAAGAGACCCAGTACTTC; cdr3_aa: CASSLAIAGRKETQYF
v_call: TRBV5-1; d_call: TRBD1; clone_size: .; j_call: TRBJ1-1; cdr3_nt: TGCGCCAGTACTCATGCTTGGCGTCCGGGACAGATGAACACTGAAGCTTTCTTT; cdr3_aa: CASTHAWRPGQMNTEAFF
v_call: TRBV29-1; d_call: TRBD2; clone_size: .; j_call: TRBJ2-5; cdr3_nt: TGCAGCGTTGATCTAGCGGGAGGCCAAGAGACCCAGTACTTC; cdr3_aa: CSVDLAGGQETQYF
v_call: TRBV4-2; d_call: .; clone_size: .; j_call: TRBJ2-3; cdr3_nt: TGTGCCAGCAGCCAAGATACAGAGGGTCGGGCAGATACGCAGTATTTT; cdr3_aa: CASSQDTEGRADTQYF
v_call: TRBV18; d_call: .; clone_size: few; j_call: TRBJ2-7; cdr3_nt: TGTGCCAGCTCACCTTCAGGGGAGTCTACCTACGAGCAGTACTTC; cdr3_aa: CASSPSGESTYEQYF
v_call: TRBV7-2; d_call: .; clone_size: .; j_call: TRBJ2-1; cdr3_nt: TGTGCCAGCAGCAACAAAAATGAGCAGTTCTTC; cdr3_aa: CASSNKNEQFF
v_call: TRBV15; d_call: .; clone_size: .; j_call: TRBJ1-3; cdr3_nt: TGTGCCACCAGCAGAGACAGGGGAATAGGAAACACCATATATTTT; cdr3_aa: CATSRDRGIGNTIYF
v_call: TRBV7-2; d_call: TRBD2; clone_size: many; j_call: TRBJ2-3; cdr3_nt: TGTGCCAGCAGCGGAACTAGCGGGAGGCCCTCCTTAGCATCAGATACGCAGTATTTT; cdr3_aa: CASSGTSGRPSLASDTQYF
v_call: TRBV6-5; d_call: TRBD1; clone_size: .; j_call: TRBJ1-1; cdr3_nt: TGTGCCAGCAGCAAGTCTCAGGGGGCTACTGAAGCTTTCTTT; cdr3_aa: CASSKSQGATEAFF
v_call: TRBV7-9; d_call: .; clone_size: .; j_call: TRBJ2-7; cdr3_nt: TGTGCCAGCAGCTTAGCGTTGGCGGGCCCGTTCTACGAGCAGTACTTC; cdr3_aa: CASSLALAGPFYEQYF
v_call: TRBV12-3/TRBV12-4; d_call: TRBD1; clone_size: .; j_call: TRBJ1-5; cdr3_nt: TGTGCCAGCAGCGGGATAGAGACAGGGCGGAATCAGCCCCAGCATTTT; cdr3_aa: CASSGIETGRNQPQHF
v_call: TRBV9; d_call: TRBD2; clone_size: many; j_call: TRBJ2-1; cdr3_nt: TGTGCCAGCAGCGTAGTTCTGGGACTAGGGACCTACAATGAGCAGTTCTTC; cdr3_aa: CASSVVLGLGTYNEQFF
v_call: TRBV28; d_call: TRBD2; clone_size: many; j_call: TRBJ2-7; cdr3_nt: TGTGCCAGCAGTTTGGTCCTAGCTAGCGGGAGTTGGTCCTCCTACGAGCAGTACTTC; cdr3_aa: CASSLVLASGSWSSYEQYF